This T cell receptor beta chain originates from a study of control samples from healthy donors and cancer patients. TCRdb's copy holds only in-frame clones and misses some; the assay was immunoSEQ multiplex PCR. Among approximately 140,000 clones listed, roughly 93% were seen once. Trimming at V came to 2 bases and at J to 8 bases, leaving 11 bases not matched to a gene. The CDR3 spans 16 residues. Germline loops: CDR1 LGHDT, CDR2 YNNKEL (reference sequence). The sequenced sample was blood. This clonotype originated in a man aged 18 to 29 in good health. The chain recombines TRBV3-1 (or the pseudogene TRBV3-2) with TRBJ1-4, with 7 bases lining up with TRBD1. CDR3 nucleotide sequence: TGTGCCAGCAGCCAACCCTATTCCGACAGGGAGGAAAAACTGTTTTTT. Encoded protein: CASSQPYSDREEKLFF.